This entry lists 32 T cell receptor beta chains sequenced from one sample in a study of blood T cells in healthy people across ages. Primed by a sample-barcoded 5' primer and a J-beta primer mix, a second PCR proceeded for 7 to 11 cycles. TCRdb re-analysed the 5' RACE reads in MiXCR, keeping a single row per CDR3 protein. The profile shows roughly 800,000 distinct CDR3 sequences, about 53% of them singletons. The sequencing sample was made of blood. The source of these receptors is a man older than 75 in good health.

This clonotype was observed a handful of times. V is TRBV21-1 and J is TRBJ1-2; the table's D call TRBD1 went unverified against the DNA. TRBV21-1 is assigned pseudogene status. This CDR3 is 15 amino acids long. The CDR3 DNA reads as TGTGCCAGCAGCAAATGTGAGGACAGTAACTATGGCTACACCTTC. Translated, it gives CASSKCEDSNYGYTF.

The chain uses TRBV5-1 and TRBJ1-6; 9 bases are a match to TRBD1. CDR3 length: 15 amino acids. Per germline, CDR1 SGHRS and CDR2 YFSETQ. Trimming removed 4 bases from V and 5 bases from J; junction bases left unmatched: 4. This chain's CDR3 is CASSPDRGNNSPLHF. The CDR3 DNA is TGCGCCAGCAGCCCGGACAGGGGTAATAATTCACCCCTCCACTTT.

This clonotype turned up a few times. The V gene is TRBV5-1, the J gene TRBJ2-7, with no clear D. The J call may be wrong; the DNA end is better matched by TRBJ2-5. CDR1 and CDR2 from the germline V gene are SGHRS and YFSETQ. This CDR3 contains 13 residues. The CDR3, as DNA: TGCGCCAGCAGCGTGTCTCCCGAAGGGACCCAGTACTTC. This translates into CASSVSPEGTQYF.

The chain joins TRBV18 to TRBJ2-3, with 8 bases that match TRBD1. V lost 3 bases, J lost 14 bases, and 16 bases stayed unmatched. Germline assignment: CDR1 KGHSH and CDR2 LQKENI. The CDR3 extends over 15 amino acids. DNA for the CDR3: TGTGCCAGCTCACCTCAGACAGGGGAGGACAGATACGCGTATTTT. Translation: CASSPQTGEDRYAYF.

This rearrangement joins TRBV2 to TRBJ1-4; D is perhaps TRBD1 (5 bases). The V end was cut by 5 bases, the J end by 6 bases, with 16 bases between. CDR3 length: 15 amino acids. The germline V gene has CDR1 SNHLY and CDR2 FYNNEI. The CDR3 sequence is CASSPTGGFDEKLFF. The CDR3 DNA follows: TGTGCCAGCAGTCCAACGGGGGGGTTCGATGAAAAACTGTTTTTT.

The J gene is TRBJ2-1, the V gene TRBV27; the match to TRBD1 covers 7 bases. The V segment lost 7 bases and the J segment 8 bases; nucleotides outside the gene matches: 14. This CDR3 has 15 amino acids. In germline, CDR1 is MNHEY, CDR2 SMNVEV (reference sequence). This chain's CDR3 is CASTPPGGRSDEQFF. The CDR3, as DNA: TGTGCCAGCACCCCACCAGGGGGTAGGAGTGATGAGCAGTTCTTC.

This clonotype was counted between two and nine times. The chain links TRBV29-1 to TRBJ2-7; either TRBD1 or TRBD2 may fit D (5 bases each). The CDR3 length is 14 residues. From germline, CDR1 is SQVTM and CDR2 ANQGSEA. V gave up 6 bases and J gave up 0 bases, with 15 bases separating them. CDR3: CSVEDNSLSYEQYF. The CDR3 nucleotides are TGCAGCGTGGAGGACAACAGCCTCTCCTACGAGCAGTACTTC.

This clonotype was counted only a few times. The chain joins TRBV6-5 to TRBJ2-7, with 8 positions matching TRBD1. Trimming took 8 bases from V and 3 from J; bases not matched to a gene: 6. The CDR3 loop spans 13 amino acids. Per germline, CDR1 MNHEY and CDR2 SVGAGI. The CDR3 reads CASQRQGIYEQYF. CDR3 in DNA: TGTGCCAGCCAAAGACAGGGGATCTACGAGCAGTACTTC.

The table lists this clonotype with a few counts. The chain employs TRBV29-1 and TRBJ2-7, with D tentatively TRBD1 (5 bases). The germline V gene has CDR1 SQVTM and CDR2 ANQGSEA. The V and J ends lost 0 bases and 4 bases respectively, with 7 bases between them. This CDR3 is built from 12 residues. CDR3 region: CSVEERQYEQYF. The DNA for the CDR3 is TGCAGCGTTGAAGAACGACAGTACGAGCAGTACTTC.

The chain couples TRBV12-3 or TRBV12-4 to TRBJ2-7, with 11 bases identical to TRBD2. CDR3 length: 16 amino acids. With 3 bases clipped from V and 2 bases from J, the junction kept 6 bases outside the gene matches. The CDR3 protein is CASSLVAGGPAYEQYF. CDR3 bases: TGTGCCAGCAGTTTGGTAGCGGGAGGGCCCGCCTACGAGCAGTACTTC.

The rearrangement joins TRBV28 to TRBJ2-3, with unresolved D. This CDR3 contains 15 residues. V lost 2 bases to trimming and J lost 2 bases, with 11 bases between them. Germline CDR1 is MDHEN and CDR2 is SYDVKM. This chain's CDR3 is CASSLSPVDTDTQYF. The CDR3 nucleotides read TGTGCCAGCAGTTTAAGCCCGGTAGACACAGATACGCAGTATTTT.

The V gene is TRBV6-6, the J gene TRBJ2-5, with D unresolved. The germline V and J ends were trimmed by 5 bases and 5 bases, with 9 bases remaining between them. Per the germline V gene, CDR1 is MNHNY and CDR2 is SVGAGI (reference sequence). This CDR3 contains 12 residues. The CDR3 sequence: CASSEWLETQYF. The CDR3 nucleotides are TGTGCCAGCAGTGAGTGGCTGGAGACCCAGTACTTC.

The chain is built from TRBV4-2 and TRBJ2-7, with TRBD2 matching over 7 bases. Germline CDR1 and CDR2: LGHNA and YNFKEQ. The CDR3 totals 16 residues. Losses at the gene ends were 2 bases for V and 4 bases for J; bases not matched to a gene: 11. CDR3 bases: TGTGCCAGCAGCCAAACTGGGGCGGGAGTTACTTACGAGCAGTACTTC. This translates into CASSQTGAGVTYEQYF.

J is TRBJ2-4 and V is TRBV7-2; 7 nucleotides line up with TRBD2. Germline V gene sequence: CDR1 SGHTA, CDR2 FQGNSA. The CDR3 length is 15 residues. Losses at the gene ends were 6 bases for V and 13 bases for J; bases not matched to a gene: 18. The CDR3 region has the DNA TGTGCCAGCAGGGTGCGGGGAGGGCCCTCAAATGAGCAGTACTTC. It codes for CASRVRGGPSNEQYF. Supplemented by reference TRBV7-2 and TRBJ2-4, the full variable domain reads GAGVSQSPSNKVTEKGKDVELRCDPISGHTALYWYRQSLGQGLEFLIYFQGNSAPDKSGLPSDRFSAERTGGSVSTLTIQRTQQEDSAVYLCASRVRGGPSNEQYFGAGTRLSVL.

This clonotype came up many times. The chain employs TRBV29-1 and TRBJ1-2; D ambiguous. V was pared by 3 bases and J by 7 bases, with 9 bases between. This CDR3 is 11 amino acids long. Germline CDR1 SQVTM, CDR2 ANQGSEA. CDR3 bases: TGCAGCGTTGAGGCCGTAGGTGGCTACACCTTC. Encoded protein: CSVEAVGGYTF.

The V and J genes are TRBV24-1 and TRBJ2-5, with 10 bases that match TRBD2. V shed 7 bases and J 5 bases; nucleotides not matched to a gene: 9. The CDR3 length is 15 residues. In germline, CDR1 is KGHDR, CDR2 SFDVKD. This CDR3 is CATSPLAGGLETQYF. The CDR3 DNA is TGTGCCACCAGCCCCTTAGCGGGAGGTTTGGAGACCCAGTACTTC.

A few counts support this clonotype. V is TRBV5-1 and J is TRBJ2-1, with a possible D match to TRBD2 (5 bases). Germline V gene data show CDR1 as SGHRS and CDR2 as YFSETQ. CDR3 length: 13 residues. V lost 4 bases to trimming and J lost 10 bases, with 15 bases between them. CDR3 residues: CASSPLSDWEQFF. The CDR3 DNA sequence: TGCGCCAGCAGCCCGTTATCGGACTGGGAGCAGTTCTTC.

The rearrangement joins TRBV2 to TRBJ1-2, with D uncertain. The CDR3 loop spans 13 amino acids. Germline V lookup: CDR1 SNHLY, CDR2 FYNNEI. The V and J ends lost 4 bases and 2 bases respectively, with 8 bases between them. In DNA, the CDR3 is TGTGCCAGCAGTGTGCAGGTCAACTATGGCTACACCTTC. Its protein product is CASSVQVNYGYTF.

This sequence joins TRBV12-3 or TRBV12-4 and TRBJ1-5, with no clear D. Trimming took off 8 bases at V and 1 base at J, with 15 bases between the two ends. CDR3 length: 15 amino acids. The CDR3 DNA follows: TGTGCCAGCGCGACGGGTTTAAGGAGCAATCAGCCCCAGCATTTT. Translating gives CASATGLRSNQPQHF.

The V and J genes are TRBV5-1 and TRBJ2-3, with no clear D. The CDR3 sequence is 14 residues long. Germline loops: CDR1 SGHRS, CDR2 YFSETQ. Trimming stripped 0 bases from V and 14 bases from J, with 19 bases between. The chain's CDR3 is CASSLEPGHRYAYF. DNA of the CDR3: TGCGCCAGCAGCTTGGAACCGGGTCACAGATACGCGTATTTT.

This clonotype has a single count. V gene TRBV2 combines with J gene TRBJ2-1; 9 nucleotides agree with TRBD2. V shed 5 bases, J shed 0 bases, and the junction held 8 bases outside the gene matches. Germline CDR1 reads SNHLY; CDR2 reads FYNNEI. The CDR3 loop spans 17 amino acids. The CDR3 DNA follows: TGTGCCAGCAGTTTAGCGGGAGCGGGAATCTCCTACAATGAGCAGTTCTTC. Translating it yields CASSLAGAGISYNEQFF.

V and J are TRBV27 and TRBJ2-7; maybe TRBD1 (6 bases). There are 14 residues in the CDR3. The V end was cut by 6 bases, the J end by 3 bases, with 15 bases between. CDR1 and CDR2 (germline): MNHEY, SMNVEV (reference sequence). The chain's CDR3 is CASRPIQGFYEQYF. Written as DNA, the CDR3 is TGTGCCAGCAGGCCGATACAGGGCTTCTACGAGCAGTACTTC.

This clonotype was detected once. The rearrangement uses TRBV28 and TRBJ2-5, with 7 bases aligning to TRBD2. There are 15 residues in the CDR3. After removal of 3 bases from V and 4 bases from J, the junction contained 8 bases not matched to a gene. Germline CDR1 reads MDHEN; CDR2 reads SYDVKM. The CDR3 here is CASSFQTGRVETQYF. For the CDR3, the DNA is TGTGCCAGCAGTTTCCAGACGGGGAGGGTAGAGACCCAGTACTTC.

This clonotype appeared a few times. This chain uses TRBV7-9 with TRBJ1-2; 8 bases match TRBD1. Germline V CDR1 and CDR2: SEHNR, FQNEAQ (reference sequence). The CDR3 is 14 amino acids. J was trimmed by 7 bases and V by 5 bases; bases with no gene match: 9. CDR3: CASSETGGRGGYTF. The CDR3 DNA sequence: TGTGCCAGCAGCGAAACAGGGGGACGGGGTGGCTACACCTTC.

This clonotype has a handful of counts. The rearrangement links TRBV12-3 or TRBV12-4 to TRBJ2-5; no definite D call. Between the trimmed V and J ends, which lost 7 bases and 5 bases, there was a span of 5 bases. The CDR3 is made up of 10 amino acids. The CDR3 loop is CASKGETQYF. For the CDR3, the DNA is TGTGCCAGCAAGGGTGAGACCCAGTACTTC.

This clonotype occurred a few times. CDR3 nucleotide sequence: TGTGCCACCAGCAGAGATTCGGGACAGATCTATGGCTACACCTTC. This sequence encodes CATSRDSGQIYGYTF. V gene TRBV15 combines with J gene TRBJ1-2, with 7 bases lining up with TRBD1. The length of the CDR3 is 15 residues. V lost 0 bases and J lost 4; bases outside the gene matches: 5. Per the germline V gene, CDR1 is LNHNV and CDR2 is YYDKDF (reference sequence).

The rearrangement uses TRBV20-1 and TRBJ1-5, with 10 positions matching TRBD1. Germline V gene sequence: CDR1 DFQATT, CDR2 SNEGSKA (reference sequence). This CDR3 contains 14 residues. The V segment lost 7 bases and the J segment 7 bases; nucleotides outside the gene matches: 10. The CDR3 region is CSVWDRGRRQPQHF. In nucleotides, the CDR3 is TGCAGTGTCTGGGACAGGGGACGGCGACAGCCCCAGCATTTT.

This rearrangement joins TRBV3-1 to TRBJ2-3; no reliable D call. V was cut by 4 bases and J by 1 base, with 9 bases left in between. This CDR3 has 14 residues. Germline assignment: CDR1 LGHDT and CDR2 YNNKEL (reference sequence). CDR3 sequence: CASSPIEGTDTQYF. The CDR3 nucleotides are TGTGCCAGCAGCCCGATTGAAGGCACAGATACGCAGTATTTT.

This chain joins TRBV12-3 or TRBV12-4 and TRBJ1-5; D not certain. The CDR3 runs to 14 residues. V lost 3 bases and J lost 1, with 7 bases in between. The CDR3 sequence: CASSFGMSNQPQHF. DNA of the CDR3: TGTGCCAGCAGTTTCGGGATGAGCAATCAGCCCCAGCATTTT.

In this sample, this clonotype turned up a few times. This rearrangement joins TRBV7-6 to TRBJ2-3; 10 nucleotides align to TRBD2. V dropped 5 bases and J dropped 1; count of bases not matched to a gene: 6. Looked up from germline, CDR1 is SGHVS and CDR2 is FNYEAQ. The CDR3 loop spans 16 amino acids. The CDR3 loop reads CASSLRGTSGTDTQYF. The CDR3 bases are TGTGCCAGCAGCCTCCGGGGGACTAGCGGCACAGATACGCAGTATTTT.

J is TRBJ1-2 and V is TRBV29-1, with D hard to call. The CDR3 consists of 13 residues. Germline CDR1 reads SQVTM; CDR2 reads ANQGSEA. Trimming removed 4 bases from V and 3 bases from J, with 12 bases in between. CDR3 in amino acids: CSVVPVGDYGYTF. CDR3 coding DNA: TGCAGCGTTGTCCCTGTTGGGGACTATGGCTACACCTTC.

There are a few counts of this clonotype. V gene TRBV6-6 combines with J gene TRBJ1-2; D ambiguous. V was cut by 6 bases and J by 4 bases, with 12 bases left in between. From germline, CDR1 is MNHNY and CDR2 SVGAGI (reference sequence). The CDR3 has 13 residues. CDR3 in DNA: TGTGCCAGCAGCATCACGGGCGGCTATGGCTACACCTTC. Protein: CASSITGGYGYTF.